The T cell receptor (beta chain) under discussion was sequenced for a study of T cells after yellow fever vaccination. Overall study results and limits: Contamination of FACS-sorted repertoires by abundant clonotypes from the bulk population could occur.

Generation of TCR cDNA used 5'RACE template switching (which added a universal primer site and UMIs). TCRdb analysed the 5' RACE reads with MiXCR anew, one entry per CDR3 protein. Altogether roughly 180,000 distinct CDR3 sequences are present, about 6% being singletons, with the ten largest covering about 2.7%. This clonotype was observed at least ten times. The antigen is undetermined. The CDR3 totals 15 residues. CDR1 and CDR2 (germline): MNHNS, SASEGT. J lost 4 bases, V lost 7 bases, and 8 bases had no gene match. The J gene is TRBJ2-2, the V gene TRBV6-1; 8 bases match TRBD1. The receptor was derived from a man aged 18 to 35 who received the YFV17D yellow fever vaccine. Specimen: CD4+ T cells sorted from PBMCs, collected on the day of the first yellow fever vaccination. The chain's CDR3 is CASKTGDRSTGELFF. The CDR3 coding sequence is TGTGCCAGCAAGACAGGGGACCGAAGCACCGGGGAGCTGTTTTTT.